The clone carrying this T cell receptor (beta chain) was seen only a few times. This specimen comes from a study of blood T cell repertoires in COVID-19. Whole-study context: Acute and convalescent COVID-19 samples came from the United States, Italy and Spain.

The data were produced by immunoSEQ multiplex PCR, yet TCRdb's version contains in-frame clones alone and is incomplete. The sample gives around 200,000 clones, 85% to 90% of which show up once; roughly 1.6% is in the top ten. Sequencing input: peripheral blood. The TCR was taken from a man between 18 and 35 years old with active or convalescent COVID-19.

The CDR3 DNA reads as TGTGCCACCAGCAAAGCCCCTAACTATGGCTACACCTTC. Translated: CATSKAPNYGYTF. The V call is TRBV15, the J call TRBJ1-2; D call uncertain. The V gene's germline CDR1 is LNHNV and CDR2 YYDKDF (reference sequence). V was clipped by 4 bases and J by 0 bases, with 6 bases between them. The CDR3 is 13 amino acids.